This TCR beta chain derives from a study of blood T cells in healthy people across ages. General study results and limits: Estimates drawn from one million T cells were deemed to understate diversity.

This clonotype was found once. The antigen is unknown. A read error may produce the germline difference seen at one junction end. Healthy individuals of Caucasian origin from Russia, aged roughly 6 to 100, served as donors. With a J-beta primer mix and a sample-barcoded 5' primer, a second PCR ran roughly 6 to 11 cycles. Researchers report that a template-switch adaptor with 12 random nucleotides tagged each cDNA molecule. TCRdb re-analysed the 5' RACE reads in MiXCR, keeping a single row per CDR3 protein. The sample carries about 1.6 million distinct CDR3 sequences, 34% recorded once. Germline loops: CDR1 SGHDN, CDR2 FVKESK. The length of the CDR3 is 12 residues.

The sequence came from a woman aged 25 to 39 in good health. The genes are TRBV14 and TRBJ2-5; D is uncertain. The source material was blood. CDR3 bases: TGTGCCAGCAGCCATTACCAAGGGACCCAGTACTTC. Protein: CASSHYQGTQYF.